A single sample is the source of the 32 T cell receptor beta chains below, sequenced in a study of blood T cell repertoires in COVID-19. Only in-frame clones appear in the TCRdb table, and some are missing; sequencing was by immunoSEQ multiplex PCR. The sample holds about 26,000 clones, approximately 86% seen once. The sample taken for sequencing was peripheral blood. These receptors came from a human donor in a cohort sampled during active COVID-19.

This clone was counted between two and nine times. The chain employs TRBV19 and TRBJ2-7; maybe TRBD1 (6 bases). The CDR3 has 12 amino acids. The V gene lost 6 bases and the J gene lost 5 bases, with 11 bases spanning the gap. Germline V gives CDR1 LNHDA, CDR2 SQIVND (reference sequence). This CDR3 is CASSSGAHEQYF. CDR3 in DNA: TGTGCCAGTAGCTCAGGGGCCCACGAGCAGTACTTC.

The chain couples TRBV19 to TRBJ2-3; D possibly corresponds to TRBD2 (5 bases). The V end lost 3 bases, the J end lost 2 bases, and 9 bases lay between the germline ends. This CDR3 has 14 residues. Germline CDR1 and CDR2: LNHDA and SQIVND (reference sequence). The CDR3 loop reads CASSIMTNTDTQYF. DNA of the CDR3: TGTGCCAGTAGTATCATGACTAACACAGATACGCAGTATTTT.

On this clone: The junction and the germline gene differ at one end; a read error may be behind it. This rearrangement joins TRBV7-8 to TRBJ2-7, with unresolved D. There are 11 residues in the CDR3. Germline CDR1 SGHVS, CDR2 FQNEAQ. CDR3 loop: CASSLSFEQYF. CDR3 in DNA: TGTGCCAGCAGCTTATCCTTCGAGCAGTACTTC. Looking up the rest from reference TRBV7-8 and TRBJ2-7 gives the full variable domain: GAGVSQSPRYKVAKRGQDVALRCDPISGHVSLFWYQQALGQGPEFLTYFQNEAQLDKSGLPSDRFFAERPEGSVSTLKIQRTQQEDSAVYLCASSLSFEQYFGPGTRLTVT.

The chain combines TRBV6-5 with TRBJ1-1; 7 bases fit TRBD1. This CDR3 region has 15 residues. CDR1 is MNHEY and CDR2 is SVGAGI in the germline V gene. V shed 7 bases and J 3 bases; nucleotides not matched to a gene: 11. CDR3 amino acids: CASTSTGDGDTEAFF. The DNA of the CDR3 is TGTGCCAGCACCAGCACAGGGGATGGGGACACTGAAGCTTTCTTT.

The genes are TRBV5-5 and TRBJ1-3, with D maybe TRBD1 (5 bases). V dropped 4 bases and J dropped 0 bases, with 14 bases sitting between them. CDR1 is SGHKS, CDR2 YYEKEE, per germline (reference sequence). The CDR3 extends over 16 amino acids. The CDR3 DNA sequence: TGTGCCAGCAGCAGACGACAGTTTAACTCTGGAAACACCATATATTTT. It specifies CASSRRQFNSGNTIYF.

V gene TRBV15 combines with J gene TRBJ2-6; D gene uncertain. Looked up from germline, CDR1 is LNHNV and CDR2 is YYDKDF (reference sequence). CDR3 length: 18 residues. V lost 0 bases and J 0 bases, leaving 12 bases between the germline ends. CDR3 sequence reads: CATSRELRRSSGANVLTF. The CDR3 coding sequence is TGTGCCACCAGCAGAGAATTGAGAAGGAGCTCTGGGGCCAACGTCCTGACTTTC.

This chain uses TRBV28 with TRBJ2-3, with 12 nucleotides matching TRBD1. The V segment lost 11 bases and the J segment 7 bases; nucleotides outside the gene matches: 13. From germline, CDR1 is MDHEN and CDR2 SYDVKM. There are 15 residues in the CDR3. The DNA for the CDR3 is TGTGCCGGATCACCGGGACAGGGGGCCCAAAATACGCAGTATTTT. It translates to CAGSPGQGAQNTQYF.

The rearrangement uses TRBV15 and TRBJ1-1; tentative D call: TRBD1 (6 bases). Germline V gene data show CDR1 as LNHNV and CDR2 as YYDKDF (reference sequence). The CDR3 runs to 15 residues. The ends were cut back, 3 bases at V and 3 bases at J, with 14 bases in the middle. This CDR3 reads CATSSEGGVDTEAFF. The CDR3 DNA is TGTGCCACCAGCAGCGAAGGGGGAGTGGACACTGAAGCTTTCTTT.

CDR3 region: CASSSSQRIISNTGELFF. As DNA, the CDR3 is TGTGCCAGCAGCTCATCCCAGCGGATTATTTCGAACACCGGGGAGCTGTTTTTT. The chain combines TRBV5-4 with TRBJ2-2, with D possibly being TRBD2 (5 bases). V lost 3 bases and J 0 bases, leaving 18 bases between the germline ends. CDR1 and CDR2 from the germline V gene are SGHNT and YYREEE (reference sequence). The CDR3 is 18 amino acids.

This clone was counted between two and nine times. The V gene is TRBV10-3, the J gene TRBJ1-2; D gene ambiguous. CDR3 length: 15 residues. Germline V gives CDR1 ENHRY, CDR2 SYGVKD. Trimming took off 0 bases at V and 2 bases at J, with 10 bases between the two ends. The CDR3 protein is CAISESKVANYGYTF. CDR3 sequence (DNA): TGTGCCATCAGTGAGTCGAAGGTAGCCAACTATGGCTACACCTTC.

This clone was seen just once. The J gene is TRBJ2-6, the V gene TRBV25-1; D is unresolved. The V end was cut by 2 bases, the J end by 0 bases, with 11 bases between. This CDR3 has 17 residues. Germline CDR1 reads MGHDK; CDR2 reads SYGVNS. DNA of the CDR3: TGTGCCAGCAGTGAAAGCAGGCAGAGCTCTGGGGCCAACGTCCTGACTTTC. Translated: CASSESRQSSGANVLTF.

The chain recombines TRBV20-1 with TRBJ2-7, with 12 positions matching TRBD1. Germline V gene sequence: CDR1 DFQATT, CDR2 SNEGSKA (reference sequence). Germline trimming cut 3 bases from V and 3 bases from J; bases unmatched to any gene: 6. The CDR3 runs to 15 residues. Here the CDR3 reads CSASDRDRGLYEQYF. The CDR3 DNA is TGCAGTGCTAGTGACCGGGACAGGGGGCTCTACGAGCAGTACTTC.

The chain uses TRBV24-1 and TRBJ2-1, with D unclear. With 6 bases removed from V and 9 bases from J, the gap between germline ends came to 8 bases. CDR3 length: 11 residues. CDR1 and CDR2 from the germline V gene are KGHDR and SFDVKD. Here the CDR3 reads CATSLRGEQFF. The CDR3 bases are TGTGCCACCAGTTTGCGAGGTGAGCAGTTCTTC.

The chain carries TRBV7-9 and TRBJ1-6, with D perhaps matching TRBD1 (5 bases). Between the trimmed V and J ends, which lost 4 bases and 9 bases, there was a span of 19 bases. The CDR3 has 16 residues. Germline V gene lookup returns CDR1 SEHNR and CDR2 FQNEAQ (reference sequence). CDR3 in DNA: TGTGCCAGCAGCTCGCCTATGGGGGGGAGCAGTTCACCCCTCCACTTT. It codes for CASSSPMGGSSSPLHF.

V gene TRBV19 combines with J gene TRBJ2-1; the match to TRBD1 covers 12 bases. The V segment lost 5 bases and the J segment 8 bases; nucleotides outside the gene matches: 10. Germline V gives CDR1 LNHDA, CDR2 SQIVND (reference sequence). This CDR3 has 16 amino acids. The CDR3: CASSPLGDRGLYEQFF. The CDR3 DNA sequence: TGTGCCAGTAGTCCCTTAGGGGACAGGGGGCTCTATGAGCAGTTCTTC.

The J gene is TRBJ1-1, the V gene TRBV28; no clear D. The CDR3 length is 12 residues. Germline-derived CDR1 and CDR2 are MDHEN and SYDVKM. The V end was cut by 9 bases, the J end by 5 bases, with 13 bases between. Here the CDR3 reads CASQVGRTEAFF. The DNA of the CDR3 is TGTGCCAGTCAGGTAGGGAGGACTGAAGCTTTCTTT.

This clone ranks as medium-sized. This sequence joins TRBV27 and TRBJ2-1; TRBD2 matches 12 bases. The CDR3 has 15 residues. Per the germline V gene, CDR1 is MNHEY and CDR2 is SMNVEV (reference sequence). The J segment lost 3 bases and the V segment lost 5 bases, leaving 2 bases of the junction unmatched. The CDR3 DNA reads TGTGCCAGCAGTGCGACTAGCGGGAGCTACAATGAGCAGTTCTTC. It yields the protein CASSATSGSYNEQFF.

The CDR3 here is CASSHRGGLGTEAFF. Here the CDR3 DNA reads TGCGCCAGCAGCCACCGCGGGGGGCTAGGCACTGAAGCTTTCTTT. V is TRBV4-1 and J is TRBJ1-1; D perhaps matches TRBD1 (6 bases). With 3 bases removed from V and 4 bases from J, the gap between germline ends came to 15 bases. The V gene's germline CDR1 is MGHRA and CDR2 YSYEKL. CDR3 size: 15 residues.

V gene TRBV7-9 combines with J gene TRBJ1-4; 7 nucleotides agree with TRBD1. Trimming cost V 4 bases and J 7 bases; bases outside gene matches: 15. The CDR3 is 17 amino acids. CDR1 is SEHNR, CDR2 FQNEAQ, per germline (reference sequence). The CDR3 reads CASSSRDSGLAGEKLFF. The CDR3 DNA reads TGTGCCAGCAGCTCCCGGGACAGCGGGCTCGCCGGTGAAAAACTGTTTTTT.

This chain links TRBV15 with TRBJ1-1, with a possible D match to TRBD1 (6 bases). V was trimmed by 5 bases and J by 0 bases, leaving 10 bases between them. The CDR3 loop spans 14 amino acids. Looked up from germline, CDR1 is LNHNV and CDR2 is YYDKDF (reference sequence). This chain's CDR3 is CATSYGQMNTEAFF. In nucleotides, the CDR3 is TGTGCCACCAGCTATGGACAGATGAACACTGAAGCTTTCTTT.

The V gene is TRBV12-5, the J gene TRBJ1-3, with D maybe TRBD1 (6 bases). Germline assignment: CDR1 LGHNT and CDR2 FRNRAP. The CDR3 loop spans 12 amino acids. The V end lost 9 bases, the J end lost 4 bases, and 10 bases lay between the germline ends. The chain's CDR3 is CARRGAGNTIYF. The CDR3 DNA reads TGTGCTAGACGGGGGGCAGGAAACACCATATATTTT. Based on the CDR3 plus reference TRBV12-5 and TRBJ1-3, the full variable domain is DARVTQTPRHKVTEMGQEVTMRCQPILGHNTVFWYRQTMMQGLELLAYFRNRAPLDDSGMPKDRFSAEMPDATLATLKIQPSEPRDSAVYFCARRGAGNTIYFGEGSWLTVV.

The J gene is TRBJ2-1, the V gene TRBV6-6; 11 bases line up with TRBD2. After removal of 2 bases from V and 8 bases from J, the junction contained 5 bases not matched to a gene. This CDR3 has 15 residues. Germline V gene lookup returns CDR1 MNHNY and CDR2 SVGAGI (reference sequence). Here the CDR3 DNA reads TGTGCCAGCAGTTACATACTAGCGGGAGTTGATGAGCAGTTCTTC. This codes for CASSYILAGVDEQFF.

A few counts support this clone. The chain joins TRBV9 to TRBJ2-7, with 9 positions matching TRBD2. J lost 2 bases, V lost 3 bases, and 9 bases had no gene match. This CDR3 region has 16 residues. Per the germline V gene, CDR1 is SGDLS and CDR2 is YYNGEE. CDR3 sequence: CASSEGGASGTYEQYF. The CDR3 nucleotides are TGTGCCAGCAGCGAGGGAGGGGCTAGCGGGACCTACGAGCAGTACTTC.

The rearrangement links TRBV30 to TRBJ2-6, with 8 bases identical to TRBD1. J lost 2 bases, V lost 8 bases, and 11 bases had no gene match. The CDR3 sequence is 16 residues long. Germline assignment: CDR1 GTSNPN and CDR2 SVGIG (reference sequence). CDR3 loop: CARQRTGSTGANVLTF. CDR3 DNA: TGTGCCCGTCAGCGGACAGGGTCGACTGGGGCCAACGTCCTGACTTTC.

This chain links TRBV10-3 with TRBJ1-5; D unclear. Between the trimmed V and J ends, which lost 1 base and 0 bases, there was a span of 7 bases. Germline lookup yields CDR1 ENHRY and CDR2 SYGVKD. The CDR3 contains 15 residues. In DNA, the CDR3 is TGTGCCATCAGTGAGTTTTTACATAGCAATCAGCCCCAGCATTTT. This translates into CAISEFLHSNQPQHF.

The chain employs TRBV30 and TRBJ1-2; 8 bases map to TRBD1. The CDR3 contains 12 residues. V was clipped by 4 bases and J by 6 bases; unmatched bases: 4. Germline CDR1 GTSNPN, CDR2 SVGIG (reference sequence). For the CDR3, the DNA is TGTGCCTGGACGGGACAGGAGGATGGCTACACCTTC. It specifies CAWTGQEDGYTF.

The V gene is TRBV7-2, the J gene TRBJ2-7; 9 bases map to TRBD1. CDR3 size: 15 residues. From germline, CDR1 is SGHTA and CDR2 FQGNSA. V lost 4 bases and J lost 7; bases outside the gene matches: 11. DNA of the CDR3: TGTGCCAGCAGCTCCGCCGACAGGGGGTCTTGGGAGCAGTACTTC. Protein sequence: CASSSADRGSWEQYF.

CDR3 sequence reads: CASRERAGGSGKNTEAFF. As DNA, the CDR3 is TGTGCCAGCAGAGAGCGGGCAGGGGGCTCTGGGAAAAACACTGAAGCTTTCTTT. The chain has TRBV16 and TRBJ1-1; 8 positions agree with TRBD1. V dropped 6 bases and J dropped 2; count of bases not matched to a gene: 17. Per the germline V gene, CDR1 is KGHSY and CDR2 is FQNENV. This CDR3 has 18 residues.

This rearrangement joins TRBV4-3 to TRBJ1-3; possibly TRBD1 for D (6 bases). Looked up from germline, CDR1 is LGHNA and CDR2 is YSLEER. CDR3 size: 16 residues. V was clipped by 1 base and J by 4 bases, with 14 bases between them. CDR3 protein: CASSQGTASEGNTIYF. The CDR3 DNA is TGCGCCAGCAGCCAAGGGACAGCTTCAGAAGGAAACACCATATATTTT.

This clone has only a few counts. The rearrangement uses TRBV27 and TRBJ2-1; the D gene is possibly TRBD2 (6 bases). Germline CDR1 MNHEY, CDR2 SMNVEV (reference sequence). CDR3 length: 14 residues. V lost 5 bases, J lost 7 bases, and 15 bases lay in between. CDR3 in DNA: TGTGCCAGCAGTCTTACCGGAGGGCCAAATGAGCAGTTCTTC. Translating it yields CASSLTGGPNEQFF.

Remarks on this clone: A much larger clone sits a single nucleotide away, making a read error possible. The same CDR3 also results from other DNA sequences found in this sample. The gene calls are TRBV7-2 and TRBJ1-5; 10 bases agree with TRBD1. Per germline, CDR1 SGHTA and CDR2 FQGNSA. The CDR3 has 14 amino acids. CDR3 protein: CASSPGQGNQPQHF. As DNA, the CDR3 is TGTGCCAGCAGCCCGGGACAGGGGAATCAGCCCCAACATTTT.

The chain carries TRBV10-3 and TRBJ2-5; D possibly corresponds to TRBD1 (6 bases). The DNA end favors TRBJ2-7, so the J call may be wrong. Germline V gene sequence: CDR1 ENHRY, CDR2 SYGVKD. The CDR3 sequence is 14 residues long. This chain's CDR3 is CAISDGRGSYEQYF. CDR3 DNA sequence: TGTGCCATCAGTGACGGCAGGGGTTCGTACGAGCAGTACTTC.